This TCR beta chain comes out of a study of CD4+ T cells in melanoma. Method: immunoSEQ multiplex PCR; TCRdb's copy keeps in-frame clones and lacks some. The sample comprises some 6,800 clones, roughly half of which are singletons, and 16% rests with the top ten. CDR1 is SGHRS and CDR2 is YFSETQ in the germline V gene. J was trimmed by 5 bases and V by 3 bases; bases with no gene match: 5. CDR3 length equals 13 residues. Sequenced: cells from a culture (not recorded whether cultured in vitro). This sequence originates from a human donor with melanoma. The V and J genes are TRBV5-1 and TRBJ2-7, with 7 nucleotides matching TRBD1. The CDR3 sequence is CASSWDSVDEQYF. The CDR3 coding sequence is TGCGCCAGCAGCTGGGACAGTGTTGACGAGCAGTACTTC.